This paragraph covers one T cell receptor beta chain sequence. The antigen this receptor binds is unknown. Base qualities were left out, and no much larger clone turns up one base away. Participants in the prospective study were aged roughly 18 to 100 years, lived in about two dozen United States geographic areas, and enrolled through a virtual design. Cohort assignment in the prospective study relied on participant-reported clinical history from a screening survey and a study questionnaire. Mobile phlebotomists in the prospective study collected whole blood, serum and a nasopharyngeal or oropharyngeal swab from every participant. Additional blood draws and questionnaires over a 2-month period could optionally be provided by prospective study participants. Prospective study blood samples were shipped either frozen or at room temperature before DNA extraction. These data belong to a study of blood T cell repertoires in COVID-19 (TCRdb year 2020). Regarding the complete study: The collaborator samples originated in the United States, Italy and Spain and spanned the acute and convalescent phases of COVID-19. Where available, HLA class I and class II types were taken from metadata supplied by the sample provider and were not determined by assay-based typing. The repertoires were released in a freely available public database intended as a resource for research on the immune response to SARS-CoV-2. The prospective study material was composed of cDNA or gDNA derived from T cells, B-cell-depleted T cells, or PBMCs. Samples came from the ongoing ImmuneRACE study (first 160 participants) plus 1,254 subjects from 6 global collaborators. Sample metadata almost always included a de-identified subject ID, COVID-19 status, age in years and sex. Subjects who had been exposed to COVID-19, were actively infected with it, or had recovered from it provided the deeply sampled blood TCRbeta repertoires that made up the dataset. Overall results and qualifications from the work: Clinical and demographic metadata were provided uncurated, with the amount varying by source and participant.

V loses 2 bases, J loses 7 bases, and the germline ends lie 15 bases apart. CDR1 and CDR2, looked up from the germline V gene, are MDHEN and SYDVKM. The CDR3 numbers 15 residues from cysteine through phenylalanine. Solely the CDR3 DNA is kept, with 45 bases framed from the first base. TCRbeta CDR3 regions were amplified from genomic DNA using the immunoSEQ Assay, a bias-controlled multiplex PCR. From the authors' description of their analysis: Within the assay, amplification of reference gene primers was used to estimate how many nucleated cells each sample contained. To quantify the absolute abundance of each unique TCRbeta CDR3 rearrangement, sequence reads were collapsed and filtered. For each sample, productive Simpson clonality was calculated by taking the square root of Simpson's diversity index across productive rearrangements. TCRdb stores this immuneACCESS table with in-frame sequences only. Part of the clones is absent; in the studies checked, under half of the shortfall reflects unresolved V genes, and no reason is known for the rest. The DNA gave D and trimming, while V, J and clone size come from that table. This sample gives a few hundred thousand clones in total; about four fifths of them show up just once. Approximately 1.3% of the sample lies in the top ten.

The sequence was obtained from a woman in her thirties or forties with acute COVID-19. The chain uses TRBV28 and TRBJ2-1; D gene: possibly TRBD2, on 6 matching bases. Sample: PBMCs or T cells enriched from blood (not recorded which). The nucleotide sequence reads TGTGCCAGCAGTTTAGAGGGAGGAAGGGCGAATGAGCAGTTCTTC. The resulting protein is CASSLEGGRANEQFF.